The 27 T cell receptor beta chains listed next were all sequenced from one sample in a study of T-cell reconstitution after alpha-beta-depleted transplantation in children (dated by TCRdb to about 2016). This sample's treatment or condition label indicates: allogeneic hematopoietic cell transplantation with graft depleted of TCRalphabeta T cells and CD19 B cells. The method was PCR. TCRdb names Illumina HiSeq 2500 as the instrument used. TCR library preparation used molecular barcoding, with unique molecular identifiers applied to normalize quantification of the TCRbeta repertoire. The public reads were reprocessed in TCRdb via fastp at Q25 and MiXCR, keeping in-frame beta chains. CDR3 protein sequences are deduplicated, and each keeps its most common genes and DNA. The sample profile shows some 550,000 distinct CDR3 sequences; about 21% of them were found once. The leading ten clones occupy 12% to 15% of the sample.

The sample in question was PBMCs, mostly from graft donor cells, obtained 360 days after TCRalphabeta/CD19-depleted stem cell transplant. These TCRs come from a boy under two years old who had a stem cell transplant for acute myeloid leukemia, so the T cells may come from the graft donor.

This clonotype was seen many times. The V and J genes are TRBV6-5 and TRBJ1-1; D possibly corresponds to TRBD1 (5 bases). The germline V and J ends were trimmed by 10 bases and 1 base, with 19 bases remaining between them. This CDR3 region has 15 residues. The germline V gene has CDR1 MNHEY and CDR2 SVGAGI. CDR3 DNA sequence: TGTGCCACCTCGGGTCGGAGGGGATCGAACACTGAAGCTTTCTTT. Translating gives CATSGRRGSNTEAFF.

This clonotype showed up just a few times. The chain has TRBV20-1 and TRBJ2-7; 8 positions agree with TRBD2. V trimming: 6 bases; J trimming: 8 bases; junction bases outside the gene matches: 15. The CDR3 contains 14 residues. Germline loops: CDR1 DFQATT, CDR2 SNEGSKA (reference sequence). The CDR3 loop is CSATGGAGNRKQYF. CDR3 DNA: TGCAGTGCCACCGGGGGGGCAGGGAATAGGAAGCAGTACTTC.

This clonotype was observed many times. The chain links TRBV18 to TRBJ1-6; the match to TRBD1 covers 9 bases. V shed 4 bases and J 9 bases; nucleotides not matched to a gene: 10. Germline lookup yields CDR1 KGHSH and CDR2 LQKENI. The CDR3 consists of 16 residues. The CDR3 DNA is TGTGCCAGCTCACTCGAACAGGGGGCGCAGGGTTCACCCCTCCACTTT. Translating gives CASSLEQGAQGSPLHF.

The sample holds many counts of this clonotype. The DNA of the CDR3 is TGTGCCAGCAGTTCCCCGGTGGAGGCTTTCTTT. Translating gives CASSSPVEAFF. The chain couples TRBV12-3 or TRBV12-4 to TRBJ1-1; no clear D. V was shortened by 4 bases and J by 11 bases, with 11 bases between the two germline ends. The CDR3 totals 11 residues.

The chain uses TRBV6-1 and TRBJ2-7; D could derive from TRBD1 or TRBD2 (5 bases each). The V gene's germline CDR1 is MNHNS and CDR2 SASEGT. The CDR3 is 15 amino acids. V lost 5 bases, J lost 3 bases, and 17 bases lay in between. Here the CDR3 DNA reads TGTGCCAGCAGTCTAGGCGGGTCACAGGTCTACGAGCAGTACTTC. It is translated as CASSLGGSQVYEQYF.

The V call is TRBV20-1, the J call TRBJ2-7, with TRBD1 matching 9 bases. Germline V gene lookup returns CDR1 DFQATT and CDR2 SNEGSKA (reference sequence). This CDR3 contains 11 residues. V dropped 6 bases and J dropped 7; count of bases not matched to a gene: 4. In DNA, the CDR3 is TGCAGTGCAAAAGGGACAGGGGAGCAGTACTTC. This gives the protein CSAKGTGEQYF.

The CDR3 DNA follows: TGTGCCAGCTCATCCAGGGGGATCTACAATGAGCAGTTCTTC. The encoded protein is CASSSRGIYNEQFF. The V gene is TRBV18, the J gene TRBJ2-1, with 7 bases fitting TRBD1. After removal of 5 bases from V and 3 bases from J, the junction contained 4 bases not matched to a gene. This CDR3 region has 14 residues. Germline V gene data show CDR1 as KGHSH and CDR2 as LQKENI.

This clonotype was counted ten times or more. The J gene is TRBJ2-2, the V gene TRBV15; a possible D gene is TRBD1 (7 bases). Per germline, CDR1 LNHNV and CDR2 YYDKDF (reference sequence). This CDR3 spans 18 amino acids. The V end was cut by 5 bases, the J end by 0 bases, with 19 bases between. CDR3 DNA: TGTGCCACCAGCTTTTTGCCGGGAGACAGGGCGAACACCGGGGAGCTGTTTTTT. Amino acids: CATSFLPGDRANTGELFF.

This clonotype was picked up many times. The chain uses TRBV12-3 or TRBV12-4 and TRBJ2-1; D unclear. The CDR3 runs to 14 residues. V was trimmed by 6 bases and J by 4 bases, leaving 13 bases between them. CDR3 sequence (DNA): TGTGCCAGCAGCCTTCCCGGCAGGTACAATGAGCAGTTCTTC. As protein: CASSLPGRYNEQFF.

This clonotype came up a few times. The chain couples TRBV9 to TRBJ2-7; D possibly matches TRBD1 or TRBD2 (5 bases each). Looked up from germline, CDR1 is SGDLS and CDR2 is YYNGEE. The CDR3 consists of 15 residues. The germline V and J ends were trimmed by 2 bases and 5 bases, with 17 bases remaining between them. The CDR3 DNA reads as TGTGCCAGCAGCGTCCGGGACCAGGGCCCCCACGAGCAGTACTTC. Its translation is CASSVRDQGPHEQYF.

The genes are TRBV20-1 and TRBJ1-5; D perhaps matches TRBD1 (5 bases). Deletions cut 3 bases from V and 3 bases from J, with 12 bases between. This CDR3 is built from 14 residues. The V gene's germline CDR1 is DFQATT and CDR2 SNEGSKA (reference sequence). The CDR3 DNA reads TGCAGTGCTAGCCCCAGGGCCCCCAATCAGCCCCAGCATTTT. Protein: CSASPRAPNQPQHF.

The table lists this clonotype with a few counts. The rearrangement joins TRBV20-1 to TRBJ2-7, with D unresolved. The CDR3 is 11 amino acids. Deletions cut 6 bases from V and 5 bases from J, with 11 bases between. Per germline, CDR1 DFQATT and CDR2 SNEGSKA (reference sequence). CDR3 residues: CSAPGPNEQYF. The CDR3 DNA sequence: TGCAGTGCCCCCGGACCAAACGAGCAGTACTTC.

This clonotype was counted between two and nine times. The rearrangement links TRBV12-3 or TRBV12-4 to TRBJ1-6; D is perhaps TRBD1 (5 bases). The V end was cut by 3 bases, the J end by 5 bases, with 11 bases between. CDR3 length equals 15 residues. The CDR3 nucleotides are TGTGCCAGCAGTTTGAGACAGCCCGATAATTCACCCCTCCACTTT. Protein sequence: CASSLRQPDNSPLHF.

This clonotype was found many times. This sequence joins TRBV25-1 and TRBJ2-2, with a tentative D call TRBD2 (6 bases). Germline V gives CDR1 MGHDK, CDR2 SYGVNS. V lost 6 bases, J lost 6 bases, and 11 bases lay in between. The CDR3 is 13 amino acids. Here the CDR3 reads CASRQDYSGELFF. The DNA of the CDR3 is TGTGCCAGCAGGCAGGACTATTCCGGGGAGCTGTTTTTT.

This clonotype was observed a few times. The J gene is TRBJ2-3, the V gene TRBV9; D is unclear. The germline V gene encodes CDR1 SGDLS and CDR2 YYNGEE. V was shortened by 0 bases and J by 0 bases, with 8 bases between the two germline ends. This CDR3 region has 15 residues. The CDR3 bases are TGTGCCAGCAGCGTAGGTGATCCTAGCACAGATACGCAGTATTTT. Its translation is CASSVGDPSTDTQYF.

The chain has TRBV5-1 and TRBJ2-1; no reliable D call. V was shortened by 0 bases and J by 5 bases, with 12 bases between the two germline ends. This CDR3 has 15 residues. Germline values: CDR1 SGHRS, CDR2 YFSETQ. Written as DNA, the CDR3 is TGCGCCAGCAGCTTGGTGGCAGGTATAAACAATGAGCAGTTCTTC. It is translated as CASSLVAGINNEQFF.

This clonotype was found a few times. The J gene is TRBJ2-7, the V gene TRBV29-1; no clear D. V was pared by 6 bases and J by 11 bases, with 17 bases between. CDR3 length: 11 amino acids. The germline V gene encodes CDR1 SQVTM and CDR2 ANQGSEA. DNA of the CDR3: TGCAGCGTCCAGTGGGGAAAGTACGAGTACTTC. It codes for CSVQWGKYEYF.

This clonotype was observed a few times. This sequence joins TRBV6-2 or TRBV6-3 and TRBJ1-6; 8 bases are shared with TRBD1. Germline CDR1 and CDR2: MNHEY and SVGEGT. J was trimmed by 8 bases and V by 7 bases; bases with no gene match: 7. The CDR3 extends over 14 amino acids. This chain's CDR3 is CASNGQGWDSPLHF. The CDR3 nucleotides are TGTGCCAGCAATGGACAGGGATGGGATTCACCCCTCCACTTT.

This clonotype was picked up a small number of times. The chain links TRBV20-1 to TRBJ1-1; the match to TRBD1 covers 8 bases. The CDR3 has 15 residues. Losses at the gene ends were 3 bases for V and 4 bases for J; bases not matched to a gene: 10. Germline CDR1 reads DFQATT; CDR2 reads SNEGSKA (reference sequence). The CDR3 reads CSASGRGLLLTEAFF. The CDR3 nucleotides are TGCAGTGCTAGTGGCAGGGGGCTTTTACTCACTGAAGCTTTCTTT.

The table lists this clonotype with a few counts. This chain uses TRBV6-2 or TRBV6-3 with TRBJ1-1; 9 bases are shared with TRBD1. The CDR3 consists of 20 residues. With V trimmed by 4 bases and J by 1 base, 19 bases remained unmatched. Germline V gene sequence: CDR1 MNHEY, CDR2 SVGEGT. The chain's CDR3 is CASSSSPLVRWTGANTEAFF. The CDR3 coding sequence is TGTGCCAGCAGTTCCTCTCCATTGGTCCGGTGGACAGGGGCGAACACTGAAGCTTTCTTT.

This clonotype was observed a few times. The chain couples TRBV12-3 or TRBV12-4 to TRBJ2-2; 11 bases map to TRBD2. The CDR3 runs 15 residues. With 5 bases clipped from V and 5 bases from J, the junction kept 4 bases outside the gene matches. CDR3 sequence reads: CASSPLAGGTGELFF. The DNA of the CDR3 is TGTGCCAGCAGTCCGCTAGCGGGGGGTACCGGGGAGCTGTTTTTT.

The CDR3: CASSWGTTAPEAFF. The DNA of the CDR3 is TGCGCCAGCAGCTGGGGCACGACGGCCCCTGAAGCTTTCTTT. The V gene is TRBV5-1, the J gene TRBJ1-1; possible D gene TRBD1, 5 bases. The CDR3 consists of 14 residues. Looked up from germline, CDR1 is SGHRS and CDR2 is YFSETQ. The V end lost 3 bases, the J end lost 6 bases, and 15 bases lay between the germline ends.

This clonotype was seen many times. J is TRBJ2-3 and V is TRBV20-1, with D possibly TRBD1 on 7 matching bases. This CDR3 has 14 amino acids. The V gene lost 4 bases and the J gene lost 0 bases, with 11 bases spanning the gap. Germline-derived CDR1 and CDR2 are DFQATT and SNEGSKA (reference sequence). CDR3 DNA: TGCAGTGCTAACAGGGGAGGTAGCACAGATACGCAGTATTTT. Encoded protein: CSANRGGSTDTQYF.

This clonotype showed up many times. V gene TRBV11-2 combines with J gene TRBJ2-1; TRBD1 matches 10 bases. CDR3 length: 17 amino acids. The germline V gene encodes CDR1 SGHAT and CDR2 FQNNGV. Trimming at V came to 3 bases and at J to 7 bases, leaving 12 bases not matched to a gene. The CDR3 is CASSFGGNLDRGNEQFF. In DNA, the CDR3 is TGTGCCAGCAGCTTCGGTGGAAACCTGGACAGGGGGAATGAGCAGTTCTTC.

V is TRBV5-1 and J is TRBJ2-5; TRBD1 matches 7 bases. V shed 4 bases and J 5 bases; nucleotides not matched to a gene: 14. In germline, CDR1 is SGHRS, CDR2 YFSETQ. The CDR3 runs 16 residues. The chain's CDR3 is CASSLTQTGLSETQYF. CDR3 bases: TGCGCCAGCAGCCTGACCCAGACAGGGCTTAGCGAGACCCAGTACTTC.

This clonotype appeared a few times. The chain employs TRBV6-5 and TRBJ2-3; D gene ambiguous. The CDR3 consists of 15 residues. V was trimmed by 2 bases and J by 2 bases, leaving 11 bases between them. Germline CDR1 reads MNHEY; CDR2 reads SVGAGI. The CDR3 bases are TGTGCCAGCAGTTACAAGGCTGGGTACACAGATACGCAGTATTTT. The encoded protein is CASSYKAGYTDTQYF.

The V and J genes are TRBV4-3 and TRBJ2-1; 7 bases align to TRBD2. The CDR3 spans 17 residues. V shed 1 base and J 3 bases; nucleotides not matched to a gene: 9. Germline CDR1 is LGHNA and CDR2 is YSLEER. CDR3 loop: CASSQGSLPSGYNEQFF. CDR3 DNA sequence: TGCGCCAGCAGCCAAGGTAGCCTGCCTAGCGGCTACAATGAGCAGTTCTTC.